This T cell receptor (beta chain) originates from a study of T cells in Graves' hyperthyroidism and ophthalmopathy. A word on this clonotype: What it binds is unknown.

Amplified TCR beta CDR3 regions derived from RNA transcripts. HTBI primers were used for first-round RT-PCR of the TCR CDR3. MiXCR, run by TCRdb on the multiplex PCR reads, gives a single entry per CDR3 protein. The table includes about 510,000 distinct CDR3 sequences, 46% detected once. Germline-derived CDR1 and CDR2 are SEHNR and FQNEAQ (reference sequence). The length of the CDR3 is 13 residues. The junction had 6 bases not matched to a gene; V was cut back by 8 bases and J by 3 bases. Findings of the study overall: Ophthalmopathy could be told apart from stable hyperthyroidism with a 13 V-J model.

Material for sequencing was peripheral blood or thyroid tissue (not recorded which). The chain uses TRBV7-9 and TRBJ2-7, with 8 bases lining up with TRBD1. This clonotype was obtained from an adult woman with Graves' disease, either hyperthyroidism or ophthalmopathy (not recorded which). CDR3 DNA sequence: TGTGCCAGCCTACGGGACAGGAACTACGAGCAGTACTTC. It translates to CASLRDRNYEQYF.